This TCR beta chain was retrieved from a study of blood T cell repertoires in COVID-19. Germline V gives CDR1 SGDLS, CDR2 YYNGEE. The V end was cut by 0 bases, the J end by 4 bases, with 10 bases between. The CDR3 has 14 amino acids. The method was immunoSEQ multiplex PCR; TCRdb's version includes in-frame clones alone and lacks a portion of them. The profile shows about 57,000 clones, 70% to 80% of them singletons. The sequence derives from a human donor in a cohort sampled during active COVID-19. The chain recombines TRBV9 with TRBJ1-2; no definite D call. Sequences were obtained from peripheral blood. The CDR3 DNA reads TGTGCCAGCAGCGTAGAGGAGGGTTTCTATGGCTACACCTTC. It codes for CASSVEEGFYGYTF. Variable domain in full (rest from reference TRBV9 and TRBJ1-2): DSGVTQTPKHLITATGQRVTLRCSPRSGDLSVYWYQQSLDQGLQFLIQYYNGEERAKGNILERFSAQQFPDLHSELNLSSLELGDSALYFCASSVEEGFYGYTFGSGTRLTVV.